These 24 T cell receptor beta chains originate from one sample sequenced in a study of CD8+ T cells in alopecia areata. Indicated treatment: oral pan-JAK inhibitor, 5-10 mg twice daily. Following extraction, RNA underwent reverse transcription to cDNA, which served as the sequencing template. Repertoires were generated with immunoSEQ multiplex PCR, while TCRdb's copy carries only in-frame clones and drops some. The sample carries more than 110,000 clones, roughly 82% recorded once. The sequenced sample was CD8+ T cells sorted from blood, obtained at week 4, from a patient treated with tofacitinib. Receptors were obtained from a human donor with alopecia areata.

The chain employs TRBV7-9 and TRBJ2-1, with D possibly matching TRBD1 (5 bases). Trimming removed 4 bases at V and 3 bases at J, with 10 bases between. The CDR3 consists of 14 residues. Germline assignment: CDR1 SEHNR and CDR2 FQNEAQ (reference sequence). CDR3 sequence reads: CASSSQGLYNEQFF. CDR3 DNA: TGTGCCAGCAGCTCCCAGGGTCTCTACAATGAGCAGTTCTTC.

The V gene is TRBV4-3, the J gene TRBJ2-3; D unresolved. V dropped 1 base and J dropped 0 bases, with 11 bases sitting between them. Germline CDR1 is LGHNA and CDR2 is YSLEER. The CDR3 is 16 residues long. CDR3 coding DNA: TGCGCCAGCAGCCAAGGTGAACGGCGAAGCACAGATACGCAGTATTTT. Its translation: CASSQGERRSTDTQYF.

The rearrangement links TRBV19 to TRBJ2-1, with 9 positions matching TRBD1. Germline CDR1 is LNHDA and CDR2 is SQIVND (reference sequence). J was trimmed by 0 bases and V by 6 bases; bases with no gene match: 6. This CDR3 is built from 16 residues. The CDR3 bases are TGTGCCAGTAGCCCCAAGGGACAGGGCTCCTACAATGAGCAGTTCTTC. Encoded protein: CASSPKGQGSYNEQFF.

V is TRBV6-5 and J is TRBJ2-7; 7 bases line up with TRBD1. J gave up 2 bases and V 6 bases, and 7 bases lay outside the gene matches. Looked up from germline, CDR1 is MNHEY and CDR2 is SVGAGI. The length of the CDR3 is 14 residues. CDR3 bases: TGTGCCAGCAGCACCGGACAGGAAACCTACGAGCAGTACTTC. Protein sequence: CASSTGQETYEQYF.

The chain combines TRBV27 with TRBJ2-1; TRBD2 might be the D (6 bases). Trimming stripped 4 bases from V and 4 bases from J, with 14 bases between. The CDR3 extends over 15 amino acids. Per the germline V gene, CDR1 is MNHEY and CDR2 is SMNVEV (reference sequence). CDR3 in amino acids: CASSSVAGLYNEQFF. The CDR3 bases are TGTGCCAGCAGTTCCGTGGCGGGGCTTTACAATGAGCAGTTCTTC.

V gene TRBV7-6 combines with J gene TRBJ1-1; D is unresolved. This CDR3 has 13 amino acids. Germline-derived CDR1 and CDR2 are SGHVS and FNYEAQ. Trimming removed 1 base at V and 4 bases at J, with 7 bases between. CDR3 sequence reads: CASSLGVRTEAFF. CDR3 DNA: TGTGCCAGCAGCTTAGGCGTCCGCACTGAAGCTTTCTTT.

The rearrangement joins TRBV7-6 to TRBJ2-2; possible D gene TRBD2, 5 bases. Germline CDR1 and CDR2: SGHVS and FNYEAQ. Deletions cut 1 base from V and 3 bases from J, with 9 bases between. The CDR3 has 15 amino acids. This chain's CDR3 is CASSLDPGDTGELFF. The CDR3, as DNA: TGTGCCAGCAGCTTAGATCCCGGGGACACCGGGGAGCTGTTTTTT.

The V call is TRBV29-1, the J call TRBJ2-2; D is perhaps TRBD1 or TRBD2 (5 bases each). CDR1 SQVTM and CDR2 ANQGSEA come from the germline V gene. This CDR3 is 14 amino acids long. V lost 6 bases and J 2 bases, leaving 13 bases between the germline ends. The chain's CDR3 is CSVTRDLNTGELFF. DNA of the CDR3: TGCAGCGTGACCAGGGACCTTAACACCGGGGAGCTGTTTTTT.

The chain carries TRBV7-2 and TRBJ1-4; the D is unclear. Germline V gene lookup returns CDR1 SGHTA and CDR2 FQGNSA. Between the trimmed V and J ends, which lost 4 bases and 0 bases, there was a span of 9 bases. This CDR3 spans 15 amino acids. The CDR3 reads CASSSRFATNEKLFF. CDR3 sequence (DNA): TGTGCCAGCAGCTCCAGATTTGCAACTAATGAAAAACTGTTTTTT.

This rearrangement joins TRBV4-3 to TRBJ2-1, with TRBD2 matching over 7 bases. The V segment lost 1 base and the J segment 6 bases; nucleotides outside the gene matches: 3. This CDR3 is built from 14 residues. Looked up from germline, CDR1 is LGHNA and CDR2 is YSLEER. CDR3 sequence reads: CASSQGGGPNEQFF. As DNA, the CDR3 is TGCGCCAGCAGCCAAGGGGGGGGACCCAATGAGCAGTTCTTC.

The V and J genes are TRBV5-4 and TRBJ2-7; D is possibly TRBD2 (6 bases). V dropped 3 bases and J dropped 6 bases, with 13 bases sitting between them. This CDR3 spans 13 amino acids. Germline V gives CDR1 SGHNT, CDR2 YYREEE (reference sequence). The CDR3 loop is CASSYGTLSEQYF. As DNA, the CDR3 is TGTGCCAGCAGCTACGGGACTCTTAGCGAGCAGTACTTC.

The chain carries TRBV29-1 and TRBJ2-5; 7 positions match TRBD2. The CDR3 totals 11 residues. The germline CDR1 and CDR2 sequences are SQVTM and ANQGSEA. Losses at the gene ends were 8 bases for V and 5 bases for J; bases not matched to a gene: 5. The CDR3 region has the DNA TGCAGCCCGGGGGGAGGGGAGACCCAGTACTTC. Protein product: CSPGGGETQYF.

DNA for the CDR3: TGTGCCAGCAGCGGGGGAGGACAGGGTTTGTATGAGCAGTTCTTC. This codes for CASSGGGQGLYEQFF. The V call is TRBV13, the J call TRBJ2-1; TRBD1 matches at 8 bases. The CDR3 totals 15 residues. CDR1 is PRHDT, CDR2 FYEKMQ, per germline (reference sequence). Germline trimming cut 5 bases from V and 8 bases from J; bases unmatched to any gene: 11.

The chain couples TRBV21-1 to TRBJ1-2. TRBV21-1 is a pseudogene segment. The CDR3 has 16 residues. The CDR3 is CASSKAGQLANYGYTF. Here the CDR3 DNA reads TGTGCCAGCAGCAAAGCAGGGCAGCTTGCTAACTATGGCTACACCTTC.

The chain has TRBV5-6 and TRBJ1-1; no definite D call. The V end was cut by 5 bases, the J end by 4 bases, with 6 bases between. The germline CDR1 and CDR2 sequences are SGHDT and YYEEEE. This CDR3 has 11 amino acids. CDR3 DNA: TGTGCCAGCAGTTCTATCACTGAAGCTTTCTTT. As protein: CASSSITEAFF. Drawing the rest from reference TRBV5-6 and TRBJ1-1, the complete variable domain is DAGVTQSPTHLIKTRGQQVTLRCSPKSGHDTVSWYQQALGQGPQFIFQYYEEEERQRGNFPDRFSGHQFPNYSSELNVNALLLGDSALYLCASSSITEAFFGQGTRLTVV.

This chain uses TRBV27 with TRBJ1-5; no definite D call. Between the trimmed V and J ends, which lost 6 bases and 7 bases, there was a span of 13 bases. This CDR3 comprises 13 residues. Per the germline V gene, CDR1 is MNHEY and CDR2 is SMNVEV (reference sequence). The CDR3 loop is CASRIQVGQPQHF. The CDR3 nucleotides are TGTGCCAGCAGAATTCAAGTGGGCCAGCCCCAGCATTTT.

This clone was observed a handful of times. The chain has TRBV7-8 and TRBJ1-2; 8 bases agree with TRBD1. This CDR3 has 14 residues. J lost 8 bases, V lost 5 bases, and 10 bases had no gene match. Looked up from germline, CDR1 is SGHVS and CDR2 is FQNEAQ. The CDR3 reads CASSPGTGPRGYTF. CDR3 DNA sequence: TGTGCCAGCAGCCCAGGGACAGGCCCTCGGGGCTACACCTTC.

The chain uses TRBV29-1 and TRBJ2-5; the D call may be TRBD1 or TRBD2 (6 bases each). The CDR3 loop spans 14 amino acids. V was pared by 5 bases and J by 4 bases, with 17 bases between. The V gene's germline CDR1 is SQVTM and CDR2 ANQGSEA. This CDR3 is CSVTLQGAGETQYF. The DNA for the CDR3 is TGCAGCGTTACCCTACAGGGAGCGGGAGAGACCCAGTACTTC.

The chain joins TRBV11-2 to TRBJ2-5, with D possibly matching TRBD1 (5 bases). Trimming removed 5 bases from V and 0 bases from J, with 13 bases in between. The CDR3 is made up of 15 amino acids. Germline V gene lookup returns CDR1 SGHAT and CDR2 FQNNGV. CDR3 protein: CASSEWGQHQETQYF. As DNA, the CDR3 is TGTGCCAGCAGCGAGTGGGGCCAGCACCAAGAGACCCAGTACTTC.

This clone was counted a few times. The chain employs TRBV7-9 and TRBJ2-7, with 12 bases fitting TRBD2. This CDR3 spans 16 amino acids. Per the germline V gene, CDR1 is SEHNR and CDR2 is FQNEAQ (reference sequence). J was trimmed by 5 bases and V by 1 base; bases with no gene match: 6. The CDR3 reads CASSLGTSGARDEQYF. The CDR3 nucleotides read TGTGCCAGCAGCTTAGGGACTAGCGGGGCGAGGGACGAGCAGTACTTC.

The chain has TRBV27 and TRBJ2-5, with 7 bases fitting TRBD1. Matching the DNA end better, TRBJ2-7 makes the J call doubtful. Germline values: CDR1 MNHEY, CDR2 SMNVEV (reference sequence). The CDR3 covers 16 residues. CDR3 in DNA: TGTGCCAGCAGTCTACGCTGGGGACAGTCAGCCTACGAGCAGTACTTC. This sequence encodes CASSLRWGQSAYEQYF.

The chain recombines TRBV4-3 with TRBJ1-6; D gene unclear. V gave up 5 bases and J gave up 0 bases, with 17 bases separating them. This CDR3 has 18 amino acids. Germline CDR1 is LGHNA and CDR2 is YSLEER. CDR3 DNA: TGCGCCAGCAGCTCCGGACGGAAAGAAAGCTCCTATAATTCACCCCTCCACTTT. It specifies CASSSGRKESSYNSPLHF.

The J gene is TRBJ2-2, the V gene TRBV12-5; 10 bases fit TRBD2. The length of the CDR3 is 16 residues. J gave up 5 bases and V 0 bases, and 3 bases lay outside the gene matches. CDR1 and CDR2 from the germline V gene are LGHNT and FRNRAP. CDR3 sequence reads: CASGLVQLAGTGELFF. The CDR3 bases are TGTGCTAGTGGTTTGGTACAACTAGCGGGGACCGGGGAGCTGTTTTTT.

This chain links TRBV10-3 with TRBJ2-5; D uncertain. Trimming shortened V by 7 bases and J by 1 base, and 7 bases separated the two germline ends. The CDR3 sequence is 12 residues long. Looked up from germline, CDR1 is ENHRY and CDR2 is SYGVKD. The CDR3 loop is CAIMDPQETQYF. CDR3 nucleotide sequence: TGTGCCATCATGGACCCCCAAGAGACCCAGTACTTC.